This TCR beta chain was captured in a study of regulatory T cells in long-lasting Graves disease. Study-wide background: The study counted Graves' disease as persistent given over 5 years of antithyroid drugs and positive TSH receptor antibodies. Study-wide results and caveats: TRBV28, TRBJ1-2 and TRBJ2-5 were favored in persistent disease. Examination was confined to peripheral blood, excluding thyroid tissue.

Arm-PCR of CDR3 regions with iRepertoire HTBI primers generated TCR beta libraries. Using its own MiXCR run on the multiplex PCR reads, TCRdb lists one record per CDR3 protein. The sample consists of about 420,000 distinct CDR3 sequences, roughly a quarter of them appearing once. In the case of this clonotype: Its antigen is undetermined.

The length of the CDR3 is 13 residues. Germline CDR1 reads SGHTS; CDR2 reads YDEGEE. Trimming removed 0 bases at V and 7 bases at J, with 7 bases between. The time point here: persistent/refractory GD, antithyroid drugs over 5 years with positive TRAb. RNA isolated from PBMCs was used to make the TCR library. This clonotype was obtained from a female donor with Graves disease. The J gene is TRBJ2-2, the V gene TRBV5-8; D gene ambiguous. Sequencing used peripheral blood mononuclear cells (PBMCs), obtained when the disease was refractory, from a patient treated with antithyroid drugs. As DNA, the CDR3 is TGTGCCAGCAGCTTGGACGGTAGCGGGGAGCTGTTTTTT. Translating it yields CASSLDGSGELFF. The whole variable domain, filled in from reference TRBV5-8 and TRBJ2-2, reads EAGVTQSPTHLIKTRGQQATLRCSPISGHTSVYWYQQALGLGLQFLLWYDEGEERNRGNFPPRFSGRQFPNYSSELNVNALELEDSALYLCASSLDGSGELFFGEGSRLTVL.